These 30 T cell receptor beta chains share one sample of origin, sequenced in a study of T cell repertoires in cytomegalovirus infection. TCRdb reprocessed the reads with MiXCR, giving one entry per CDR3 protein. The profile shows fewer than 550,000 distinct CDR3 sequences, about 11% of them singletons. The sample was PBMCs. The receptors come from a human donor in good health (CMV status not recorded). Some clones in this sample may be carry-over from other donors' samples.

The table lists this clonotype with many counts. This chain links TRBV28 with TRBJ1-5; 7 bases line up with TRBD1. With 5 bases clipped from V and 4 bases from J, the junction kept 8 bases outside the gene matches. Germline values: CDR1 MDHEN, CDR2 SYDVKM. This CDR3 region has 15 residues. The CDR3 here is CASSPADRLNQPQHF. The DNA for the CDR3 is TGTGCCAGCAGTCCAGCGGACAGGCTGAATCAGCCCCAGCATTTT.

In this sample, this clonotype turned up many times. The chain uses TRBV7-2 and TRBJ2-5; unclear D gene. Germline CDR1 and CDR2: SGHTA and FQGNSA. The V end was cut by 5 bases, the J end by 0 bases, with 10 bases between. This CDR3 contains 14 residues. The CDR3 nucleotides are TGTGCCAGCAGCCCCCGCAGGTACCAAGAGACCCAGTACTTC. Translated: CASSPRRYQETQYF.

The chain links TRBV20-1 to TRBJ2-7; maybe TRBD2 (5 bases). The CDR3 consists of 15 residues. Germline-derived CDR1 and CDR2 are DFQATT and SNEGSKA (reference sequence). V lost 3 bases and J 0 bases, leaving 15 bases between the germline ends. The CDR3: CSASMPGSSSYEQYF. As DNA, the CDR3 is TGCAGTGCTAGTATGCCGGGGTCGAGCTCCTACGAGCAGTACTTC.

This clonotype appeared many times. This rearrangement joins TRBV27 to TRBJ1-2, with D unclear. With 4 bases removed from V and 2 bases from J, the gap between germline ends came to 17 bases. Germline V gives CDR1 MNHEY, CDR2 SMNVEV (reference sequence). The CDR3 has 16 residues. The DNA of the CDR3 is TGTGCCAGCAGTTCAAGACTGAATACTTTGAACTATGGCTACACCTTC. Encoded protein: CASSSRLNTLNYGYTF.

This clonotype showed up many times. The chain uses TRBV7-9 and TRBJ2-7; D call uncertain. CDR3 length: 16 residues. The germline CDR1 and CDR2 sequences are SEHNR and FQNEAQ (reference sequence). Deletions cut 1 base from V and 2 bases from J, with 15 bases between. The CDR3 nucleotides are TGTGCCAGCAGCTTAGGATCGGTCGGGTGGGCCTACGAGCAGTACTTC. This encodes CASSLGSVGWAYEQYF. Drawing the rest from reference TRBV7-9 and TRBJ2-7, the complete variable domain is DTGVSQNPRHKITKRGQNVTFRCDPISEHNRLYWYRQTLGQGPEFLTYFQNEAQLEKSRLLSDRFSAERPKGSFSTLEIQRTEQGDSAMYLCASSLGSVGWAYEQYFGPGTRLTVT.

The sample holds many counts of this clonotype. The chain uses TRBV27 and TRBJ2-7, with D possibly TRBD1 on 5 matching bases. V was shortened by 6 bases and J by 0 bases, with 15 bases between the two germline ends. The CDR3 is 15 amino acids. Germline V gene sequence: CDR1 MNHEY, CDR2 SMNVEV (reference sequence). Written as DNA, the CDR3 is TGTGCCAGCAGGAATGACAGAACGAGCTCCTACGAGCAGTACTTC. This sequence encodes CASRNDRTSSYEQYF.

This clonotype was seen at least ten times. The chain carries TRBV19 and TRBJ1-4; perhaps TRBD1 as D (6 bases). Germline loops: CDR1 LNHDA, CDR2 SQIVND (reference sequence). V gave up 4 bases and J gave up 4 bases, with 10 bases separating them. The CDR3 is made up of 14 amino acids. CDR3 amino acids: CASSKTGFNEKLFF. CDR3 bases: TGTGCCAGTAGTAAAACAGGGTTTAATGAAAAACTGTTTTTT.

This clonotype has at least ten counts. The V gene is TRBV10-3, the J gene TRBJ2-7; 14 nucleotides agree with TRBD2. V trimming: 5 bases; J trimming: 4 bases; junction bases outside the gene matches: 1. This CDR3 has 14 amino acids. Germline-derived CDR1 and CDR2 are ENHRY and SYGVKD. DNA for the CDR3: TGTGCCATCAGTCGGACTAGCGGGAGGTACGAGCAGTACTTC. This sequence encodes CAISRTSGRYEQYF.

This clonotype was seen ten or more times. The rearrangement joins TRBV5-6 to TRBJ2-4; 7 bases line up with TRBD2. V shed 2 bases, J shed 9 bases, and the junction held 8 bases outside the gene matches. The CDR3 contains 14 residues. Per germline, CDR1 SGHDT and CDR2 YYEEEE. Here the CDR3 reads CASSFGGSDLIQYF. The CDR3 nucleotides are TGTGCCAGCAGCTTCGGCGGGAGCGACCTCATTCAGTACTTC.

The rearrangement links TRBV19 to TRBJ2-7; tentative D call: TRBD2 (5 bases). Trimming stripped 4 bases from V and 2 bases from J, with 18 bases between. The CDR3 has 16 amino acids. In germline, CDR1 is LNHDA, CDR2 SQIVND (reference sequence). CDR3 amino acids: CASSTPLGSVAYEQYF. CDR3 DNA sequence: TGTGCCAGTAGTACGCCGTTGGGTAGCGTAGCCTACGAGCAGTACTTC.

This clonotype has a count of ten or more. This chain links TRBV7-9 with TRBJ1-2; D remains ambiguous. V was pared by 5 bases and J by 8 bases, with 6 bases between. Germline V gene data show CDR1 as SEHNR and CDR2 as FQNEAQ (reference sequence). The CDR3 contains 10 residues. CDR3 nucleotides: TGTGCCAGCAGCCCCCCCGGCTACACCTTC. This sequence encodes CASSPPGYTF.

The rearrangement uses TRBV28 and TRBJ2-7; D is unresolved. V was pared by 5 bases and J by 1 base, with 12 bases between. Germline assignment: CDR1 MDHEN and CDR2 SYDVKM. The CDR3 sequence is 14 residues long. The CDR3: CASSNYGRSYEQYF. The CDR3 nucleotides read TGTGCCAGCAGTAACTACGGAAGGTCCTACGAGCAGTACTTC.

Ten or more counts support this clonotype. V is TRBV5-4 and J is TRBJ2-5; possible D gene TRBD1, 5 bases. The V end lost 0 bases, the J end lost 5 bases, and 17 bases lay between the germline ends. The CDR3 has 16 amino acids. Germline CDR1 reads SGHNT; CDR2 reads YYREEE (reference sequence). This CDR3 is CASSLEAGKGRETQYF. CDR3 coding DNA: TGTGCCAGCAGCTTGGAGGCAGGGAAAGGTCGGGAGACCCAGTACTTC.

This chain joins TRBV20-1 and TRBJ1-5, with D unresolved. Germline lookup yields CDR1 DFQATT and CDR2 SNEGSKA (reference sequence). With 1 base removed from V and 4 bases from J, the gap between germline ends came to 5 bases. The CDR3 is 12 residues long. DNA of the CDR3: TGCAGTGCTAGAGTCAGGAATCAGCCCCAGCATTTT. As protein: CSARVRNQPQHF.

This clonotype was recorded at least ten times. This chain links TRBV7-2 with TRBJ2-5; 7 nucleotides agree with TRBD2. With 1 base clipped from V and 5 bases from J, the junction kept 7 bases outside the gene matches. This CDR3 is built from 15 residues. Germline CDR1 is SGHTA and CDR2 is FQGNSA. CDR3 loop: CASSLVLGGDETQYF. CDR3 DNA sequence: TGTGCCAGCAGCTTAGTTTTGGGGGGGGACGAGACCCAGTACTTC.

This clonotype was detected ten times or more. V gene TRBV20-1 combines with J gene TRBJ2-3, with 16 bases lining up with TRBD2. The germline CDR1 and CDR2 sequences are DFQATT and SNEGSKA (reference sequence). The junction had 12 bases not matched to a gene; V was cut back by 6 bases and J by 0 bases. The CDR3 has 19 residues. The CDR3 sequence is CSALGPGLAGGLSTDTQYF. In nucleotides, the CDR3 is TGCAGTGCACTTGGCCCGGGACTAGCGGGAGGGTTAAGCACAGATACGCAGTATTTT.

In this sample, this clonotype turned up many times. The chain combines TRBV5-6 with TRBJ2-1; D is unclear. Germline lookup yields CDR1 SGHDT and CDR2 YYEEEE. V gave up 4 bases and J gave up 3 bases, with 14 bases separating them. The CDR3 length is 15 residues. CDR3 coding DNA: TGTGCCAGCAGCGCCGTGCGACACAACTACAATGAGCAGTTCTTC. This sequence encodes CASSAVRHNYNEQFF.

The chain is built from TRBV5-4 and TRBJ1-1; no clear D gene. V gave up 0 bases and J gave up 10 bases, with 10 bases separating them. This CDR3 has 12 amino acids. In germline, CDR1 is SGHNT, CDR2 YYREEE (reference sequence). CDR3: CASSLDGYRAFF. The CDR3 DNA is TGTGCCAGCAGCTTGGATGGATATAGAGCTTTCTTT.

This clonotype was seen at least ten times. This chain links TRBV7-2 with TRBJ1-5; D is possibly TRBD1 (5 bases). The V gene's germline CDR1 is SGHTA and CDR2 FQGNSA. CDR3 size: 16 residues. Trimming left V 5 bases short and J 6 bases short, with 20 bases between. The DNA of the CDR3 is TGTGCCAGCAGCGGGGGGGGGAGCCTATCACTTCAGCCCCAGCATTTT. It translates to CASSGGGSLSLQPQHF.

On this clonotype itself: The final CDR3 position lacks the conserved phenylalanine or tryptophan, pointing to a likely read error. DNA for the CDR3: TGTGCCTGGAGTAGGGGTGATGGGGCCAACGTCCTGACTTGC. Translation gives CAWSRGDGANVLTC. The genes are TRBV30 and TRBJ2-6, with D possibly being TRBD1 (5 bases). The CDR3 is 14 amino acids. Looked up from germline, CDR1 is GTSNPN and CDR2 is SVGIG (reference sequence). V lost 2 bases to trimming and J lost 3 bases, with 8 bases between them.

The CDR3 protein is CASSGRSSGGRADTQYF. The DNA of the CDR3 is TGTGCCAGCAGCGGTCGTTCTAGCGGGGGCCGTGCAGATACGCAGTATTTT. The rearrangement uses TRBV7-9 and TRBJ2-3, with 10 bases fitting TRBD2. The CDR3 runs to 17 residues. V gave up 5 bases and J gave up 4 bases; unmatched junction bases: 12. CDR1 is SEHNR, CDR2 FQNEAQ, per germline (reference sequence). Full variable domain (outside the CDR3, taken from reference TRBV7-9 and TRBJ2-3): DTGVSQNPRHKITKRGQNVTFRCDPISEHNRLYWYRQTLGQGPEFLTYFQNEAQLEKSRLLSDRFSAERPKGSFSTLEIQRTEQGDSAMYLCASSGRSSGGRADTQYFGPGTRLTVL.

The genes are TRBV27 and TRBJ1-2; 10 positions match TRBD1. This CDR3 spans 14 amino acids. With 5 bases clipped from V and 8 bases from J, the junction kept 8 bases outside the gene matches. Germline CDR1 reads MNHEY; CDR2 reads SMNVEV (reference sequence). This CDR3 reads CASSLRGQGGGYTF. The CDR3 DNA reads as TGTGCCAGCAGTCTTCGTGGACAGGGGGGCGGCTACACCTTC.

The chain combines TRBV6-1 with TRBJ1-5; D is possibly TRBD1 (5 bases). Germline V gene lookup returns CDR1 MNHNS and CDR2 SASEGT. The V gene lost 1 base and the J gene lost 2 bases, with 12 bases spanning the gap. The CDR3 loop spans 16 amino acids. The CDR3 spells CASSEVDGGGNQPQHF. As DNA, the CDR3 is TGTGCCAGCAGTGAAGTAGATGGGGGTGGCAATCAGCCCCAGCATTTT.

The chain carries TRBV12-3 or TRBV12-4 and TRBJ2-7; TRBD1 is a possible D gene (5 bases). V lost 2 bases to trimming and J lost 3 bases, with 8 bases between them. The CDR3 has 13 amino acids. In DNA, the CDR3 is TGTGCCAGCAGTTTACAGGGATACTACGAGCAGTACTTC. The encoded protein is CASSLQGYYEQYF.

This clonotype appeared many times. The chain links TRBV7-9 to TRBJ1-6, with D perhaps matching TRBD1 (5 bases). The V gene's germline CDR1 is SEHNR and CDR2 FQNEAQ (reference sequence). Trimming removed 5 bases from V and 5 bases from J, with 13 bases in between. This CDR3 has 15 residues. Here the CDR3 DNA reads TGTGCCAGCAGCCTCGAAGGGACGAATAATTCACCCCTCCACTTT. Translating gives CASSLEGTNNSPLHF.

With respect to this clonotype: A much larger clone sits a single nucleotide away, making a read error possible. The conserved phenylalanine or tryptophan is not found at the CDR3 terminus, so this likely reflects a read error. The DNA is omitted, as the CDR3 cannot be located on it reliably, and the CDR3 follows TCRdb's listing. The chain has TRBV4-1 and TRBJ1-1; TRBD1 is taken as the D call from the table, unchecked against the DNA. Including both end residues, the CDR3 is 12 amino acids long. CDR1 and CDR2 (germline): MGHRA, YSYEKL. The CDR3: CASSQEGSGAPA.

The chain's CDR3 is CASNGDGGEAFF. DNA of the CDR3: TGCGCCAGCAATGGTGACGGAGGTGAAGCTTTCTTT. The chain links TRBV5-1 to TRBJ1-1; no clear D. V lost 6 bases, J lost 7 bases, and 13 bases lay in between. The germline CDR1 and CDR2 sequences are SGHRS and YFSETQ. This CDR3 spans 12 amino acids.

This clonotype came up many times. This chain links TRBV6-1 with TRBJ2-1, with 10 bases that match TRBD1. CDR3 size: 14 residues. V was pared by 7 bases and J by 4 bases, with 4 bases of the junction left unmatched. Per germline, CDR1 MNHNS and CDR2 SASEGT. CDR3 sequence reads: CASIGQGGYNEQFF. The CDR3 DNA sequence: TGTGCCAGCATCGGACAGGGGGGTTACAATGAGCAGTTCTTC.

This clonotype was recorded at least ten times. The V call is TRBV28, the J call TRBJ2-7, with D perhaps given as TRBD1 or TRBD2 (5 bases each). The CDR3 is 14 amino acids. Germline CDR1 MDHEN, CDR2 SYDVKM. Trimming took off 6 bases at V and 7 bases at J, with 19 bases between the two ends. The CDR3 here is CASSTSGGDLEQYF. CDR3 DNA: TGTGCCAGCAGCACAAGTGGGGGTGATTTAGAGCAGTACTTC.

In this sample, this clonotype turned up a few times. The CDR3 protein is CASSRRLWGYTF. CDR3 bases: TGTGCCAGCAGTCGAAGACTATGGGGCTACACCTTC. The V and J genes are TRBV12-3 or TRBV12-4 and TRBJ1-2, with D hard to call. With 5 bases removed from V and 8 bases from J, the gap between germline ends came to 12 bases. The CDR3 has 12 amino acids.